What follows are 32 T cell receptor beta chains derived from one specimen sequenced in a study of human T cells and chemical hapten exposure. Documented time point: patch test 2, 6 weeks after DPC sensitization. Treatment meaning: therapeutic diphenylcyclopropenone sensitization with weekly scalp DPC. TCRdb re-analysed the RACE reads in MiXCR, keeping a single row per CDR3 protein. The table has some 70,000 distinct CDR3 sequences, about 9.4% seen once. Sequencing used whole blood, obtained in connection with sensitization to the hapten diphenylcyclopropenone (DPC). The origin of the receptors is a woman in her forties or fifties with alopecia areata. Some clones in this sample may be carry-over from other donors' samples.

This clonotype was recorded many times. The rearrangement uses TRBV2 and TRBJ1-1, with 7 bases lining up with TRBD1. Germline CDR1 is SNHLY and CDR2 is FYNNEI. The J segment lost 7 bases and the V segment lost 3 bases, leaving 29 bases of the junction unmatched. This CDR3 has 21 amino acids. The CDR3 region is CASSDSVPARLNADRDNEAFF. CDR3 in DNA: TGTGCCAGCAGTGACTCTGTTCCTGCCCGCCTGAACGCCGACAGGGACAATGAAGCTTTCTTT.

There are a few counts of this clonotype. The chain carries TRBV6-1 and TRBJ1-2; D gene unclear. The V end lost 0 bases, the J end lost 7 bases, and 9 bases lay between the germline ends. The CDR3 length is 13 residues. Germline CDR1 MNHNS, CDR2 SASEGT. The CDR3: CASSEAATLGYTF. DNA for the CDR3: TGTGCCAGCAGTGAAGCCGCGACTCTTGGCTACACCTTC.

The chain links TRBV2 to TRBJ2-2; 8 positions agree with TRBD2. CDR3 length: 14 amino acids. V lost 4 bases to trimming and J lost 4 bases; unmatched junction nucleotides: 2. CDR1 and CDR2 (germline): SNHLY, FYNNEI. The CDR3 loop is CASSVTSGTGELFF. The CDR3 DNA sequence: TGTGCCAGCAGTGTTACTAGCGGCACCGGGGAGCTGTTTTTT. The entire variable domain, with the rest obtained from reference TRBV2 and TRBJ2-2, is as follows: EPEVTQTPSHQVTQMGQEVILRCVPISNHLYFYWYRQILGQKVEFLVSFYNNEISEKSEIFDDQFSVERPDGSNFTLKIRSTKLEDSAMYFCASSVTSGTGELFFGEGSRLTVL.

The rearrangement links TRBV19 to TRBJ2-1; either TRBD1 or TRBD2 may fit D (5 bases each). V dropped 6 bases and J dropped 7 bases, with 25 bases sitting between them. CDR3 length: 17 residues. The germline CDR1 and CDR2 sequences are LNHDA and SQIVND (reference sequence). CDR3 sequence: CASRPSFRGTLGNEQFF. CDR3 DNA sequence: TGTGCCAGTAGGCCCTCTTTTAGAGGGACCTTGGGTAATGAGCAGTTCTTC.

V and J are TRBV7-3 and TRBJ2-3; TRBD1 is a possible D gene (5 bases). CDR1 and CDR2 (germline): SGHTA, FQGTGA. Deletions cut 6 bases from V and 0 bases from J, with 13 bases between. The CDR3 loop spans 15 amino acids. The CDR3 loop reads CASRGAETSTDTQYF. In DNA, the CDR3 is TGTGCCAGCAGAGGGGCAGAAACTAGCACAGATACGCAGTATTTT.

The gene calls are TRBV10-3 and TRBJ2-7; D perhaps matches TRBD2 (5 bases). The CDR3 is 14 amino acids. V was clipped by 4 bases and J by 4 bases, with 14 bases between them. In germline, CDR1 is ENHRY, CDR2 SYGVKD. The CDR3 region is CAISGTDSSYEQYF. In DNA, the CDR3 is TGTGCCATCAGTGGAACGGACTCCTCATACGAGCAGTACTTC.

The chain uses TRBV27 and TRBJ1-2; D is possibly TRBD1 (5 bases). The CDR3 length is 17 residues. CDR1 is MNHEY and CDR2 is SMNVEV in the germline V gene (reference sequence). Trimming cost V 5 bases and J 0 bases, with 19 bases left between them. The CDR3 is CASSHSPTEYTNYGYTF. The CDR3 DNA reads TGTGCCAGCAGTCATTCCCCGACAGAATACACTAACTATGGCTACACCTTC.

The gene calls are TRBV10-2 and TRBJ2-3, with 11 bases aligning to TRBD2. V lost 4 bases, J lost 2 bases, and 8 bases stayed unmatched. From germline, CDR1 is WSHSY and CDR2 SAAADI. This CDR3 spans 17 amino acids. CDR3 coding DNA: TGCGCCAGCAGTGGGACCACTAGCGGGAGTTTCACAGATACGCAGTATTTT. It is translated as CASSGTTSGSFTDTQYF.

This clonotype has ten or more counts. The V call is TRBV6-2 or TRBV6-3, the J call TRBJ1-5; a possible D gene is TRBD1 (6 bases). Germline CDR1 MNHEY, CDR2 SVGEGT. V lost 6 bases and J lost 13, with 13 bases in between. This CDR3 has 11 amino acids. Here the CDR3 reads CASRGGGDQHF. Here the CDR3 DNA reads TGTGCCAGCAGAGGAGGGGGGGATCAGCATTTT.

Here the CDR3 DNA reads TGTGCCAGCAGTTTCCTGGGGGCGGACACTGAAGCTTTCTTT. Amino acid sequence: CASSFLGADTEAFF. The chain recombines TRBV12-3 or TRBV12-4 with TRBJ1-1, with TRBD1 as a possible D gene (6 bases). The CDR3 extends over 14 amino acids. V lost 3 bases to trimming and J lost 3 bases, with 11 bases between them.

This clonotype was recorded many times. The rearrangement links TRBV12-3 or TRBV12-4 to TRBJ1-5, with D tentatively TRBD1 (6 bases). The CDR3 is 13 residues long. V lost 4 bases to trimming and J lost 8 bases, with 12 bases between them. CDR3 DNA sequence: TGTGCCAGCAGTTCCGCTGGGGGCGAGCCCCAGCATTTT. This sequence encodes CASSSAGGEPQHF.

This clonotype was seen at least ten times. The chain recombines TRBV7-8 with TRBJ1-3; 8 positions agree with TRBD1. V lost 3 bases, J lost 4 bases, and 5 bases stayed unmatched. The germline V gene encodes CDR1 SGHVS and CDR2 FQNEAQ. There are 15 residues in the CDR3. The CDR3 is CASSFQGAGGNTIYF. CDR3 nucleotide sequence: TGTGCCAGCAGCTTTCAGGGGGCAGGAGGAAACACCATATATTTT.

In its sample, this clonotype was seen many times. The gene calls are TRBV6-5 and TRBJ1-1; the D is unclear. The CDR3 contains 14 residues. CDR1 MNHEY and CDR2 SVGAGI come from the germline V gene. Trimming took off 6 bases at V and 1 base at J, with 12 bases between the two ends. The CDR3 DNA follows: TGTGCCAGCAGCCAAAGGACCGAGAACACTGAAGCTTTCTTT. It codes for CASSQRTENTEAFF.

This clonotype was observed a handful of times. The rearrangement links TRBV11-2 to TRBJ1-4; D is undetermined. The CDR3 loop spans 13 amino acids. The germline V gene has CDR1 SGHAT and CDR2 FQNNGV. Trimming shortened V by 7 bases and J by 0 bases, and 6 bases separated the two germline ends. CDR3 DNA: TGTGCCAGCACCTATGCAACTAATGAAAAACTGTTTTTT. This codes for CASTYATNEKLFF.

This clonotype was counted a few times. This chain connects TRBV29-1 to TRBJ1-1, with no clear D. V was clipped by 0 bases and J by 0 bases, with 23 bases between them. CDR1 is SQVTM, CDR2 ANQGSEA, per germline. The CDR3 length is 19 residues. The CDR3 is CSVEDAAFGGSTMNTEAFF. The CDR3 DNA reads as TGCAGCGTTGAAGACGCCGCCTTTGGTGGAAGTACTATGAACACTGAAGCTTTCTTT.

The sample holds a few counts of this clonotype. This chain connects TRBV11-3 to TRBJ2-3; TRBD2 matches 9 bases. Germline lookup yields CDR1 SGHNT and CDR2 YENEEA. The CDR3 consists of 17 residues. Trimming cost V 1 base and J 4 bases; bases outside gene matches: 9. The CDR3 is CASSLGTIAGAADTQYF. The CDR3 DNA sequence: TGTGCCAGCAGCTTAGGAACGATAGCGGGAGCCGCAGATACGCAGTATTTT.

The chain's CDR3 is CASSPGQGAVEAFF. Here the CDR3 DNA reads TGTGCCAGCAGTCCCGGACAGGGGGCGGTTGAAGCTTTCTTT. The rearrangement joins TRBV12-3 or TRBV12-4 to TRBJ1-1; 11 bases map to TRBD1. The CDR3 has 14 residues. The trim removed 5 bases at V and 7 bases at J, leaving 6 bases unmatched.

Here the CDR3 reads CASSPLQGSFSYEQYF. The DNA for the CDR3 is TGTGCCAGCAGTCCACTACAGGGGTCCTTTTCCTACGAGCAGTACTTC. The V gene is TRBV2, the J gene TRBJ2-7, with TRBD1 identical over 7 bases. This CDR3 region has 16 residues. Per germline, CDR1 SNHLY and CDR2 FYNNEI. V gave up 5 bases and J gave up 1 base; unmatched junction bases: 11.

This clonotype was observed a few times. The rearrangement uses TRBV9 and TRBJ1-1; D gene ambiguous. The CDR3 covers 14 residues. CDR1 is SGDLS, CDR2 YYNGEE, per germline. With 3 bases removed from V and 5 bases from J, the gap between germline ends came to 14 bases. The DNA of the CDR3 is TGTGCCAGCAGCGGAGCCGGGAAAACTACTGAAGCTTTCTTT. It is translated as CASSGAGKTTEAFF. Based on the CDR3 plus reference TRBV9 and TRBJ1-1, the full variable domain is DSGVTQTPKHLITATGQRVTLRCSPRSGDLSVYWYQQSLDQGLQFLIQYYNGEERAKGNILERFSAQQFPDLHSELNLSSLELGDSALYFCASSGAGKTTEAFFGQGTRLTVV.

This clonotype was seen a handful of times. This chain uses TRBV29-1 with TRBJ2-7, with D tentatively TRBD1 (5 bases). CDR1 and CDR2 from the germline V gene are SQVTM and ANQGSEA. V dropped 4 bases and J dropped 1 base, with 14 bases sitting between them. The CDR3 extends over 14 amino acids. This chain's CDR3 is CSVAPRARSYEQYF. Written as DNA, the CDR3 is TGCAGCGTTGCCCCCAGGGCACGTTCCTACGAGCAGTACTTC.

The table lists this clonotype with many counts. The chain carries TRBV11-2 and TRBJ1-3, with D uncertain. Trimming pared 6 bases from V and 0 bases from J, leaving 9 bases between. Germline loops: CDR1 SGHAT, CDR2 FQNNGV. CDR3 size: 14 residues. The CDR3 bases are TGTGCCAGCAGACACGGAAGCTCTGGAAACACCATATATTTT. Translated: CASRHGSSGNTIYF.

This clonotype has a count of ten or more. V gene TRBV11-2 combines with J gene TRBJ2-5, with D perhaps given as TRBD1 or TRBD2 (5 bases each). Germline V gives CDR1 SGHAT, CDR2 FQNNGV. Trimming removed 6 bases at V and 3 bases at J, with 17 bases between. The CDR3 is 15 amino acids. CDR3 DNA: TGTGCCAGCAGGAATATTGGGGGTTCTAAAGAGACCCAGTACTTC. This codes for CASRNIGGSKETQYF.

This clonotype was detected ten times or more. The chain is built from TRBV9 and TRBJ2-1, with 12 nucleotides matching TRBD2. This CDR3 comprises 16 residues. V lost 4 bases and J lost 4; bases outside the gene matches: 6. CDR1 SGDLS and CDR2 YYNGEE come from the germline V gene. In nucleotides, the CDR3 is TGTGCCAGCAGCTTCTCCGGGACTAGCGGGTACAATGAGCAGTTCTTC. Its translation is CASSFSGTSGYNEQFF.

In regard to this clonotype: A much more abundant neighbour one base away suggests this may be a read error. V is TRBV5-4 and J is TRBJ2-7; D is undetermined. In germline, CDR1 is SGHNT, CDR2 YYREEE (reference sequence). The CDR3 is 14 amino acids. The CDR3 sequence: CASSLAANYLEQCF. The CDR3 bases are TGTGCCAGCAGCTTAGCAGCTAACTACCTCGAGCAGTGCTTC.

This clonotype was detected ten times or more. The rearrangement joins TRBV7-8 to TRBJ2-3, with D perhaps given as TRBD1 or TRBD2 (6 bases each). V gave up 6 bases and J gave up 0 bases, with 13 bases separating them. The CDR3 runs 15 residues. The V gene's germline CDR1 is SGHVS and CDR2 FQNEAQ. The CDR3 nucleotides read TGTGCCAGCAGAGCCTTAGGGGGGAGCACAGATACGCAGTATTTT. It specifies CASRALGGSTDTQYF. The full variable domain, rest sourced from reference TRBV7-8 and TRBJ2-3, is GAGVSQSPRYKVAKRGQDVALRCDPISGHVSLFWYQQALGQGPEFLTYFQNEAQLDKSGLPSDRFFAERPEGSVSTLKIQRTQQEDSAVYLCASRALGGSTDTQYFGPGTRLTVL.

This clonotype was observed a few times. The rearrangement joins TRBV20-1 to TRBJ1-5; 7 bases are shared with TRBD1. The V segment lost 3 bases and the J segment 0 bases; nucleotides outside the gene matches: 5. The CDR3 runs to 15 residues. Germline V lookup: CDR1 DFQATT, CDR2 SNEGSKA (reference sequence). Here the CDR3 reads CSARAGTDSNQPQHF. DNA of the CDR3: TGCAGTGCTAGGGCCGGGACAGATAGCAATCAGCCCCAGCATTTT.

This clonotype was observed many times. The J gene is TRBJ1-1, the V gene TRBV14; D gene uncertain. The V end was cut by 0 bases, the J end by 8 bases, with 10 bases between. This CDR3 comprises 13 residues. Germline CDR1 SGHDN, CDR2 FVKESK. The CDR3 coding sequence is TGTGCCAGCAGCCAAGAGAGCGGGAGAGAAGCTTTCTTT. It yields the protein CASSQESGREAFF.

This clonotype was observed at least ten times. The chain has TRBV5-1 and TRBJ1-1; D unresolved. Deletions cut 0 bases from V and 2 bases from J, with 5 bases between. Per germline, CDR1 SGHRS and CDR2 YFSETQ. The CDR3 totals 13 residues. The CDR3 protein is CASSLGTNTEAFF. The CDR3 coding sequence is TGCGCCAGCAGCTTGGGGACCAACACTGAAGCTTTCTTT.

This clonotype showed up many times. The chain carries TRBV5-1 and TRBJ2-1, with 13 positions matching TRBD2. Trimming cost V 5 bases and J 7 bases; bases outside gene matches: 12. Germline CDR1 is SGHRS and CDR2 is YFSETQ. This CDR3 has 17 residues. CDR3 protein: CASSSGTSGTGWNEQFF. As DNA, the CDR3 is TGCGCCAGCAGTTCCGGGACTAGCGGGACTGGCTGGAATGAGCAGTTCTTC.

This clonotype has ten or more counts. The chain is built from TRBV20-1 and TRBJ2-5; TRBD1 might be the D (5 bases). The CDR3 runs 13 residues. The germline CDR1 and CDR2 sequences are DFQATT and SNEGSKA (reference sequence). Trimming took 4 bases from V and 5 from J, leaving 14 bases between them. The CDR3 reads CSAILQGTETQYF. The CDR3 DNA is TGCAGTGCTATTCTCCAGGGTACGGAGACCCAGTACTTC.

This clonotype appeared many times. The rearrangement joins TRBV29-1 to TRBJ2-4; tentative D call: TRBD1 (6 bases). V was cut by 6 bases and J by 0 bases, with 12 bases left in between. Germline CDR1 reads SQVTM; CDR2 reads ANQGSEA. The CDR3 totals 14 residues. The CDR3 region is CSVRTALAKNIQYF. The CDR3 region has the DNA TGCAGCGTCCGGACAGCTCTAGCCAAAAACATTCAGTACTTC.

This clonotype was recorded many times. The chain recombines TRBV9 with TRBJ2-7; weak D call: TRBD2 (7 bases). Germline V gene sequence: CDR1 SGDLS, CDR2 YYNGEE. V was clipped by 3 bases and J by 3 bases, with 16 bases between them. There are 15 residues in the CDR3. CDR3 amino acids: CASSARGGADYEQYF. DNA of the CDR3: TGTGCCAGCAGCGCCCGAGGGGGGGCCGACTACGAGCAGTACTTC.